The rows below give T cell receptor beta chains drawn from one sample of a study of blood T cells in healthy people across ages. TCRdb re-called the 5' RACE reads with MiXCR, one entry per CDR3 protein. The sample gives 700,000 to 900,000 distinct CDR3 sequences, less than 70% of which show up once; around 41% is in the top ten. The specimen was blood. The receptors were sampled from a man aged 80 or over in good health. The CDR3 runs from the conserved cysteine through the conserved F or W.

v_gene | CDR3aa
TRBV20-1 | CSARRQGAVHEQYF
TRBV9 | CASSPLGSSYEQYF
TRBV14 | CASSHHRGNTEAFF
TRBV29-1 | CSVEDLQREGPYNEQFF
TRBV7-9 | CASSPGGFAPGRYAYF
TRBV4-1 | CASSQLRDRGTDTQYF
TRBV4-1 | CASSQDPAGRREKLFF
TRBV5-5 | CASSLRLAGGTGELFF
TRBV11-2 | CASSLAGGPGDEQFF
TRBV24-1 | CATSAAGEKQETQYF
TRBV20-1 | CSARYKGNTEAFF
TRBV5-1 | CASRSAGAGETQYF
TRBV30 | CAWSVTGGEKLFF
TRBV7-2 | CASSFPAGAKETQYF
TRBV20-1 | CSAPLPGGRKTQYF
TRBV29-1 | CSVDGLTGGAEAFF
TRBV29-1 | CSVEDQGMQYF
TRBV5-1 | CASSLVSGTDNYGYTF
TRBV2 | CASSEAVGTVNTEAFF
TRBV7-8 | CASSAGGGYTEAFF